The rows below give T cell receptor beta chains drawn from one sample of a study of cytomegalovirus exposure and HLA in healthy donors. The repertoire was sequenced with immunoSEQ multiplex PCR; TCRdb's copy has only in-frame clones and lacks some. Its table lists 100,000 to 150,000 clones. The sample was PBMCs. These receptors originate from a man younger than 35 in good health and CMV-seronegative. Both conserved end residues are part of each CDR3. The order of the fields is V gene, D gene, J gene, CDR3 DNA, CDR3 protein. The D gene is left open where the match is weak.

>TRBV6-6|TRBD1|TRBJ1-2
TGTGCCAGCAGTTACACCACAGGGGGCTACGGCTACACCTTC
CASSYTTGGYGYTF
>TRBV27|NA|TRBJ1-2
TGTGCCAGCAGTCCCGTGGGCGGGGCCAACTATGGCTACACCTTC
CASSPVGGANYGYTF
>TRBV27|NA|TRBJ1-5
TGTGCCAGCAGTTTTGGGGGCCAGCCCCAGCATTTT
CASSFGGQPQHF
>TRBV4-1|NA|TRBJ2-7
TGCGCCAGCAGCCGACCGCAGGGTGGCACCTACGAGCAGTACTTC
CASSRPQGGTYEQYF
>TRBV27|NA|TRBJ1-5
TGTGCCAGCAGTTTATGGGCAGACCGCAATCAGCCCCAGCATTTT
CASSLWADRNQPQHF
>TRBV6-5|TRBD2|TRBJ2-1
TGTGCCAGCACGAGGGCGGGAGGGGTCAACAATGAGCAGTTCTTC
CASTRAGGVNNEQFF
>TRBV9|NA|TRBJ1-2
TGTGCCAGCAGCGGGCGGGGGACCGGCTATGGCTACACCTTC
CASSGRGTGYGYTF
>TRBV19|TRBD2|TRBJ2-2
TGTGCCAGTAGTATAGACGCTAGCGGGAACACCGGGGAGCTGTTTTTT
CASSIDASGNTGELFF
>TRBV29-1|NA|TRBJ2-1
TGCAGCTCTGGGAGGGGGAGCTCCTACAATGAGCAGTTCTTC
CSSGRGSSYNEQFF
>TRBV9|NA|TRBJ2-7
TGTGCCAGCAGCGAAGGTGGCGACCCGAGGTACGAGCAGTACTTC
CASSEGGDPRYEQYF
>TRBV18|NA|TRBJ2-7
TGTGCCAGCTCACCCGCGGACACCGACTACGAGCAGTACTTC
CASSPADTDYEQYF
>TRBV5-4|NA|TRBJ1-6
TGTGCCAGCAGCTTGGAGGCGGCCATAGGTTCACCCCTCCACTTT
CASSLEAAIGSPLHF
>TRBV7-8|TRBD1|TRBJ1-2
TGTGCCAGCAGCCCCCGACAGGGCTTTACCTCCTATGGCTACACCTTC
CASSPRQGFTSYGYTF
>TRBV9|TRBD1|TRBJ1-4
TGTGCCAGCAGCGTAGCAGGACAGGGGGCGACGGAAAAACTGTTTTTT
CASSVAGQGATEKLFF
>TRBV5-1|NA|TRBJ1-1
TGCGCCAGCAGTTTCGACAGGATTCTCACTGAAGCTTTCTTT
CASSFDRILTEAFF
>TRBV7-9|TRBD2|TRBJ2-7
TGTGCCAGCAGCTCCTCGGGACTAGCGGGACTTTACGAGCAGTACTTC
CASSSSGLAGLYEQYF
>TRBV5-6|TRBD2|TRBJ2-5
TGTGCCAGCAGCTTGATGGTAGCGGGGCCGGAGGAGACCCAGTACTTC
CASSLMVAGPEETQYF
>TRBV28|NA|TRBJ2-6
TGTGCCAGCAGCACCCCAACAGGGTACTCTGGGGCCAACGTCCTGACTTTC
CASSTPTGYSGANVLTF
>TRBV18|NA|TRBJ1-4
TGTGCCAGCTCGGCGGGAGTGAATGAAAAACTGTTTTTT
CASSAGVNEKLFF
>TRBV7-9|TRBD2|TRBJ2-7
TGTGCCAGCAGCCTACTAGCGGTGAGGACCAACGAGCAGTACTTC
CASSLLAVRTNEQYF
>TRBV6-5|NA|TRBJ1-3
TGTGCCAGCATGATCGACAGATTCTACGGAAACACCATATATTTT
CASMIDRFYGNTIYF
>TRBV27|TRBD1|TRBJ1-2
TGTGCCAGCAGTATACAGGGGGCTTCCTATGGCTACACCTTC
CASSIQGASYGYTF
>TRBV4-1|TRBD2|TRBJ2-7
TGCGCCAGCAGCCGCGCCGACGCGGGAGTATACGAGCAGTACTTC
CASSRADAGVYEQYF
>TRBV18|NA|TRBJ1-1
TGTGCCAGCTCACCATCCCAGGGAACTGAAGCTTTCTTT
CASSPSQGTEAFF
>TRBV28|TRBD2|TRBJ2-7
TGTGCCAGCAGGGTTAGCGGGCCCTACGAGCAGTACTTC
CASRVSGPYEQYF
>TRBV7-2|NA|TRBJ1-6
TGTGCCAGCAGCTTAGTTGGTGTACTAAATAATTCACCCCTCCACTTT
CASSLVGVLNNSPLHF
>TRBV28|NA|TRBJ1-5
TGTGCCAGCAGTCAACAGGAAAATCAGCCCCAGCATTTT
CASSQQENQPQHF